The rows below give T cell receptor beta chains drawn from one sample of a study of blood T cells in healthy people across ages. Using its own MiXCR run on the 5' RACE reads, TCRdb lists one record per CDR3 protein. This table holds about 970,000 distinct CDR3 sequences, about 51% found once. Sequencing was performed on blood. The origin of the receptors is a woman in her sixties in good health. CDR3s include the opening cysteine and the closing phenylalanine or tryptophan. A D gene is named only where the DNA matches it firmly. Clone size, where shown, is once, few, many, or a class for clones that have expanded.

.,TRBJ2-7,TRBD2,TRBV2,CAREIAGHYEQYF,TGTGCCAGAGAGATAGCGGGTCACTACGAGCAGTACTTC
.,TRBJ2-1,.,TRBV3-1,CASSREGRSYNEQFF,TGTGCCAGCAGCCGAGAGGGGAGGTCCTACAATGAGCAGTTCTTC
.,TRBJ2-7,TRBD2,TRBV12-3/TRBV12-4,CASKDDSGSYEQYF,TGTGCCAGCAAGGACGATAGCGGGAGTTACGAGCAGTACTTC
few,TRBJ2-7,TRBD2,TRBV7-2,CASSLDGLAGPLGEQYF,TGTGCCAGCAGCTTAGACGGACTAGCGGGACCCCTCGGCGAGCAGTACTTC
.,TRBJ2-1,.,TRBV20-1,CGARKQKNEQFF,TGCGGTGCTAGAAAACAGAAAAATGAGCAGTTCTTC
.,TRBJ1-2,.,TRBV6-5,CASSSSHTGPLNYGYTF,TGTGCCAGCAGTTCATCGCACACAGGGCCCCTTAACTATGGCTACACCTTC
few,TRBJ2-7,TRBD2,TRBV29-1,CSELAGGSGEQYF,TGCAGCGAGTTAGCGGGAGGGTCGGGTGAGCAGTACTTC
once,TRBJ1-2,.,TRBV4-2,CASSQDSTALYGYTF,TGTGCCAGCAGCCAAGATTCCACAGCCCTCTATGGCTACACCTTC
many,TRBJ2-7,TRBD2,TRBV4-1,CASSQDLGAGASYEQYF,TGCGCCAGCAGCCAAGATCTCGGCGCGGGAGCCTCCTACGAGCAGTACTTC
.,TRBJ2-2,.,TRBV29-1,CSVDTGKGTGELFF,TGCAGCGTTGATACGGGGAAAGGTACCGGGGAGCTGTTTTTT
.,TRBJ2-7,.,TRBV28,CASSRRLPSFEQYF,TGTGCCAGCAGTCGACGGTTACCCTCCTTCGAGCAGTACTTC
.,TRBJ2-1,TRBD2,TRBV5-6,CASSRPGLAGEEQFF,TGTGCCAGCAGCAGACCGGGACTAGCGGGAGAGGAGCAGTTCTTC
.,TRBJ2-1,.,TRBV5-4,CASSSEAGALYNEQFF,TGTGCCAGCAGCTCCGAAGCAGGGGCCCTCTACAATGAGCAGTTCTTC
few,TRBJ2-7,TRBD1,TRBV4-3,CASSLSYRGGEQYF,TGCGCCAGCAGCCTGTCCTACAGGGGCGGGGAGCAGTACTTC
few,TRBJ2-2,.,TRBV29-1,CSVDQGFGGELFF,TGCAGCGTTGATCAGGGGTTTGGCGGGGAGCTGTTTTTT
.,TRBJ2-7,TRBD2,TRBV7-2,CASSLGLANNEQYF,TGTGCCAGCAGCTTAGGACTAGCCAACAATGAGCAGTACTTC
.,TRBJ2-5,.,TRBV6-1,CASAGLGETQYF,TGTGCCAGCGCTGGGCTAGGAGAGACCCAGTACTTC
.,TRBJ2-5,.,TRBV12-3/TRBV12-4,CASSPSFPEETQYF,TGTGCCAGCAGTCCGTCGTTTCCGGAAGAGACCCAGTACTTC
few,TRBJ2-4,.,TRBV10-3,CAISLEGEWEQYF,TGTGCCATCTCCCTGGAAGGGGAATGGGAGCAGTACTTC
.,TRBJ2-7,.,TRBV12-3/TRBV12-4,CASSFLGFRVYEQYF,TGTGCCAGCAGTTTTTTGGGCTTTCGAGTTTACGAGCAGTACTTC
.,TRBJ1-5,.,TRBV3-1,CASSQALYGNRPQHF,TGTGCCAGCAGCCAAGCACTCTATGGGAATCGGCCCCAGCATTTT
once,TRBJ2-3,.,TRBV20-1,CSARDPMGPADTQYF,TGCAGTGCTAGAGATCCTATGGGGCCCGCAGATACGCAGTATTTT
.,TRBJ1-2,.,TRBV25-1,CASSDETHSLSNYGYTF,TGTGCCAGCAGTGATGAAACACACAGCTTAAGTAACTATGGCTACACCTTC
.,TRBJ2-2,.,TRBV4-3,CASSQDLRGWPGELFF,TGCGCCAGCAGCCAAGACCTACGGGGTTGGCCCGGGGAGCTGTTTTTT
few,TRBJ2-5,.,TRBV20-1,CSARQNRGGVETQYF,TGCAGTGCTAGACAGAACAGGGGAGGGGTAGAGACCCAGTACTTC
.,TRBJ1-2,.,TRBV27,CASSLRWGNYGYTF,TGTGCCAGCAGCCTACGATGGGGGAACTATGGCTACACCTTC
few,TRBJ1-4,TRBD1,TRBV20-1,CSARRAGGNEKLFF,TGCAGTGCCCGCCGCGCAGGGGGGAATGAAAAACTGTTTTTT
.,TRBJ2-7,.,TRBV7-2,CACSLGVGGDPRQYF,TGTGCCTGCAGCTTGGGGGTAGGCGGGGACCCTCGGCAGTACTTC
.,TRBJ2-2,.,TRBV10-3,CAISIRDHTGELFF,TGTGCCATCAGTATCCGGGACCACACCGGGGAGCTGTTTTTT
.,TRBJ2-3,.,TRBV30,CAGEIGAADTQYF,TGTGCCGGAGAAATTGGTGCCGCAGATACGCAGTATTTT
.,TRBJ1-2,.,TRBV11-2,CASSSLVGSGGYTF,TGTGCCAGCAGCTCCCTTGTAGGGAGCGGCGGCTACACCTTC
.,TRBJ2-5,TRBD1,TRBV20-1,CSARDPGTASETQYF,TGCAGTGCTAGAGATCCGGGGACAGCCAGTGAGACCCAGTACTTC
.,TRBJ2-1,.,TRBV9,CASSVRSDNEQFF,TGTGCCAGCAGCGTAAGGTCCGACAATGAGCAGTTCTTC
.,TRBJ2-7,.,TRBV15,CAISSSWSGYNEQYF,TGTGCCATCAGCAGCTCCTGGAGCGGATACAATGAGCAGTACTTC
once,TRBJ2-1,.,TRBV5-1,CASSLVGSMGYNEQFF,TGCGCCAGCAGTTTGGTCGGGAGTATGGGGTACAATGAGCAGTTCTTC
few,TRBJ2-5,.,TRBV4-2,CASSQAHGETQYF,TGTGCCAGCAGCCAAGCCCACGGGGAGACCCAGTACTTC
.,TRBJ2-1,.,TRBV5-1,CASSLAGTLGYNEQFF,TGCGCCAGCAGCTTGGCCGGCACCCTAGGTTACAATGAGCAGTTCTTC
.,TRBJ1-2,.,TRBV29-1,CSVGDHGGYGYTF,TGCAGCGTGGGGGACCACGGGGGATATGGCTACACCTTC
.,TRBJ2-4,.,TRBV12-3/TRBV12-4,CASSLMGHQVAKNIQYF,TGTGCCAGCAGTTTAATGGGACACCAAGTAGCCAAAAACATTCAGTACTTC